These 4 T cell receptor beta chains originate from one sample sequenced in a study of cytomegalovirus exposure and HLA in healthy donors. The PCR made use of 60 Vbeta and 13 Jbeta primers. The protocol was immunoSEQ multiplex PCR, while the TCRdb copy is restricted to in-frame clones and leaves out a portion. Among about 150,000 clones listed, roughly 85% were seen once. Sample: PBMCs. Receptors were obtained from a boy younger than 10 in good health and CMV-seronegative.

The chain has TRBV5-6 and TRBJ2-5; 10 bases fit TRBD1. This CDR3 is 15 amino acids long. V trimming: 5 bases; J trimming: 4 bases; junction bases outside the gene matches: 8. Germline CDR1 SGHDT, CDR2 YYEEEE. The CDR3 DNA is TGTGCCAGCAGAAAGACAGGGGGCAGGGGAGAGACCCAGTACTTC. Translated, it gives CASRKTGGRGETQYF.

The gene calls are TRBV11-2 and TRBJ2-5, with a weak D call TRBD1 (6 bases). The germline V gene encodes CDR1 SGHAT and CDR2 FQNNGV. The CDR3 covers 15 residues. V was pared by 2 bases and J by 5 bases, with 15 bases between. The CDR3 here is CASSLWTSRGETQYF. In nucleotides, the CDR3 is TGTGCCAGCAGCTTATGGACCAGTAGGGGGGAGACCCAGTACTTC.

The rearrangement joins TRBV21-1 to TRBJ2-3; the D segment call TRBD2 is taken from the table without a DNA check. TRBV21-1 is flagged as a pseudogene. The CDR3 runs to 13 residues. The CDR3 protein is CASSKAAGYTQYF. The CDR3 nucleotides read TGTGCCAGCAGCAAAGCCGCGGGATATACGCAGTATTTT.

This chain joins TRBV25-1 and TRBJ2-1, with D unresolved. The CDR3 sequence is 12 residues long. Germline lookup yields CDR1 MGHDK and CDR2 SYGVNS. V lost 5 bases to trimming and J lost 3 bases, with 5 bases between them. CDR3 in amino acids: CASSQDYNEQFF. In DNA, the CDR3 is TGTGCCAGCAGTCAGGACTACAATGAGCAGTTCTTC.